A single sample gave rise to the 21 T cell receptor beta chains below, sequenced in a study of TET2 disruption in CD19-targeted CAR T cells. Their cognate antigens are unknown. Treatment defined: autologous CTL019 cells: CD19 CAR with 4-1BB and CD3 zeta domains. Some clones are missing from TCRdb's copy, which holds only in-frame ones; the method was immunoSEQ multiplex PCR. This sample's table reports 25,000 or so clones. This specimen consisted of CD8- CAR+ T cells sorted from cultured blood T cells, obtained for CD19 CAR T cell therapy. Subset in this sample: CD8-negative CAR-positive T cells from the infusion product. The receptors were gathered from a man aged 65-85 years with chronic lymphocytic leukemia.

Turning to this clone: The CDR3 is cut off 3 residues early in the read; its end comes from the germline J gene. The chain joins TRBV7-2 to TRBJ2-3, with a possible D match to TRBD1 (5 bases). The CDR3 consists of 14 residues. Per germline, CDR1 SGHTA and CDR2 FQGNSA. The covered CDR3 bases are TGTGCCAGCAGCTTAGGTGGCGGACAAGAGACG. Protein product: CASSLGGGQET. The complete CDR3 protein is CASSLGGGQETQYF.

Turning to this clone: Read sequence stops 3 residues before the CDR3 end, and the germline J gene provides the missing end. The V and J genes are TRBV12-5 and TRBJ2-3; 9 nucleotides agree with TRBD2. The germline CDR1 and CDR2 sequences are LGHNT and FRNRAP. V was clipped by 1 base and J by 0 bases; unmatched bases: 8. The CDR3 consists of 18 residues. The CDR3 here is CASGLGRASGVSTDTQYF. The sequenced part of the CDR3 DNA is TGTGCTAGTGGTTTGGGACGGGCTAGCGGGGTGAGCACAGATACG.

Details on this clone: The read terminates 3 residues before the CDR3 end, so the remaining end is supplied by the germline J gene. V gene TRBV28 combines with J gene TRBJ1-1, with 8 bases lining up with TRBD1. Germline values: CDR1 MDHEN, CDR2 SYDVKM. Losses at the gene ends were 6 bases for V and 0 bases for J; bases not matched to a gene: 3. CDR3 size: 14 residues. The CDR3 sequence: CASSSGQVNTEAFF. The sequenced part of the CDR3 DNA is TGTGCCAGCAGCTCGGGACAGGTGAACACTGAA.

To note about this clone: Sequencing ends 3 residues short of the CDR3 end; the germline J gene provides the rest. This sequence joins TRBV20-1 and TRBJ2-4; 7 bases are shared with TRBD1. The CDR3 extends over 13 amino acids. The V gene's germline CDR1 is DFQATT and CDR2 SNEGSKA (reference sequence). The chain's CDR3 is CSVETGNQETQYF. CDR3 DNA, as far as it was read: TGCAGTGTGGAGACAGGGAACCAAGAGACT.

Regarding this clone: At one of its ends the junction is not consistent with the germline gene, which may arise from a read error. The read ends 3 residues shy of where the CDR3 ends; the end is completed using the germline J gene. The genes are TRBV4-2 and TRBJ1-4, with D perhaps matching TRBD1 (6 bases). The CDR3 runs 18 residues. The germline V gene encodes CDR1 LGHNA and CDR2 YNFKEQ. Here the CDR3 reads CASSQDYGGAGANEKLFF. CDR3 bases read: TGCGCCAGCAGCCAAGATTATGGGGGGGCAGGGGCGAATGAAAAA.

On this clone: The read ends 3 residues shy of where the CDR3 ends; the end is completed using the germline J gene. The chain uses TRBV6-2 or TRBV6-3 and TRBJ2-7, with a weak D call TRBD1 (5 bases). Germline V gene data show CDR1 as MNHEY and CDR2 as SVGEGT. The V and J ends lost 6 bases and 3 bases respectively, with 12 bases between them. The CDR3 has 13 amino acids. CDR3 loop: CASRNPTVYEQYF. Incomplete CDR3 DNA: TGTGCCAGCAGAAACCCGACAGTCTACGAG.

The part of the CDR3 DNA that was read is TGCGCCAGCAGCTTTTACCTAGGAAGCCAAGAGACC. Amino acid sequence: CASSFYLGSQET. The whole CDR3 protein reads CASSFYLGSQETQYF. The chain recombines TRBV5-1 with TRBJ2-5; the D is unclear. With the read ending 3 residues before the CDR3 end, the germline J gene is used to fill in that end. V shed 2 bases and J shed 1 base, with 12 bases lying between them. This CDR3 region has 15 residues. Germline-derived CDR1 and CDR2 are SGHRS and YFSETQ. The variable domain in full, completed from reference TRBV5-1 and TRBJ2-5, reads KAGVTQTPRYLIKTRGQQVTLSCSPISGHRSVSWYQQTPGQGLQFLFEYFSETQRNKGNFPGRFSGRQFSNSRSEMNVSTLELGDSALYLCASSFYLGSQETQYFGPGTRLLVL.

The CDR3 reads CASSPTSLDTAFF. Incomplete CDR3 DNA: TGTGCCAGCTCACCGACTAGTCTAGATACG. This chain joins TRBV18 and TRBJ1-1; D is unresolved. The read gets to within 3 residues of the CDR3 end, and the germline J gene fills in the rest. The length of the CDR3 is 13 residues. Germline values: CDR1 KGHSH, CDR2 LQKENI.

Comments on this clone: The CDR3 extends 3 residues past the end of the read, so its final part is completed from the germline J gene. This sample also contains other DNA sequences that code for the same CDR3. The genes are TRBV11-2 and TRBJ1-3; D ambiguous. Per the germline V gene, CDR1 is SGHAT and CDR2 is FQNNGV. V was clipped by 6 bases and J by 4 bases, with 13 bases between them. The CDR3 is made up of 14 amino acids. CDR3 amino acids: CASSSPGRGNTIYF. Incomplete CDR3 DNA: TGTGCCAGCAGTTCCCCGGGTCGGGGAAACACC.

A note on this clone: The CDR3 end is not reached by the read, which stops 3 residues before it; the germline J gene fills it in. The chain joins TRBV20-1 to TRBJ2-3; 10 nucleotides line up with TRBD2. There are 18 residues in the CDR3. Germline loops: CDR1 DFQATT, CDR2 SNEGSKA (reference sequence). J was trimmed by 2 bases and V by 3 bases; bases with no gene match: 14. The sequenced CDR3 bases are TGCAGTGCTAGGGGATCTAGCGGGGGCCCGGCGCCCACAGATACG. Its protein is CSARGSSGGPAPTDT. The entire CDR3 sequence reads CSARGSSGGPAPTDTQYF.

Concerning this clone itself: The read terminates 3 residues before the CDR3 end, so the remaining end is supplied by the germline J gene. The chain is built from TRBV7-2 and TRBJ2-3, with 7 bases identical to TRBD1. This CDR3 comprises 14 residues. V lost 4 bases and J lost 2; bases outside the gene matches: 3. CDR1 SGHTA and CDR2 FQGNSA come from the germline V gene. CDR3 region: CASSSTGLTDTQYF. The CDR3 bases that were read are TGTGCCAGCAGCTCGACAGGGCTCACAGATACG.

A note on this clone: Read coverage stops 3 residues before the CDR3 terminus; the germline J gene supplies the remainder. This chain links TRBV7-3 with TRBJ2-4; 8 bases map to TRBD2. Germline CDR1 is SGHTA and CDR2 is FQGTGA. V gave up 0 bases and J gave up 1 base; unmatched junction bases: 2. This CDR3 contains 16 residues. Incomplete CDR3 DNA: TGTGCCAGCAGCTTAACTAGCGGGGAGGCCAAAAACATT. It is translated as CASSLTSGEAKNI. The entire CDR3 protein is CASSLTSGEAKNIQYF.

On this clone: The read terminates 3 residues ahead of where the CDR3 ends, so the germline J gene completes it. The genes are TRBV11-1 and TRBJ2-4; possible D gene TRBD1, 6 bases. This CDR3 has 15 amino acids. From germline, CDR1 is SGHAT and CDR2 FQDESV (reference sequence). The CDR3 loop is CASSEEQGVAYGQYF. The covered CDR3 bases are TGTGCCAGCAGCGAAGAACAGGGAGTGGCATATGGT.

Turning to this clone: The CDR3 end lies 3 residues beyond the end of the read and is filled in from the germline J gene. V usage is TRBV18 and J usage is TRBJ1-4; 10 bases line up with TRBD1. Germline lookup yields CDR1 KGHSH and CDR2 LQKENI. The CDR3 is 15 amino acids. The J segment lost 7 bases and the V segment lost 4 bases, leaving 6 bases of the junction unmatched. CDR3 DNA (partial): TGTGCCAGCTCACGCTCCGGGACAGGGGCTGAAAAA. Encoded protein: CASSRSGTGAEK. From start to end, the CDR3 is CASSRSGTGAEKLFF.

The CDR3 is CASSPGQQDTFYGQYF. Partial CDR3 DNA: TGCGCCAGCAGCCCAGGGCAACAGGACACCTTCTATGGT. This rearrangement joins TRBV5-1 to TRBJ2-4, with D possibly matching TRBD1 (5 bases). The sequence runs out 3 residues before the end of the CDR3; the remainder is reconstructed from the germline J gene. The CDR3 is made up of 16 amino acids. Germline-derived CDR1 and CDR2 are SGHRS and YFSETQ.

About this clone itself: The CDR3 is cut off 3 residues early in the read; its end comes from the germline J gene. The chain employs TRBV10-3 and TRBJ1-5; 12 nucleotides match TRBD1. Germline V gene sequence: CDR1 ENHRY, CDR2 SYGVKD. CDR3 length: 15 residues. After removal of 6 bases from V and 5 bases from J, the junction contained 5 bases not matched to a gene. CDR3 in amino acids: CAIRGQGAKDQPQHF. The CDR3 DNA, read in part, is TGTGCCATCAGGGGACAGGGGGCGAAAGATCAGCCC.

As concerns this clone: The CDR3 end lies 3 residues beyond the end of the read and is filled in from the germline J gene. V gene TRBV28 combines with J gene TRBJ1-5; weak D call: TRBD1 (6 bases). The CDR3 covers 11 residues. The germline V gene encodes CDR1 MDHEN and CDR2 SYDVKM. CDR3 in amino acids: CATQRGGPQHF. Partial CDR3 DNA: TGTGCCACACAAAGGGGGGGACCC.

Details on this clone: The read gets to within 3 residues of the CDR3 end, and the germline J gene fills in the rest. The rearrangement joins TRBV19 to TRBJ1-2; possibly TRBD1 for D (5 bases). There are 18 residues in the CDR3. Germline CDR1 is LNHDA and CDR2 is SQIVND (reference sequence). The CDR3 bases that were read are TGTGCCAGTAGTAACCCCATGGGGGGACTAGGGACCTACAATGAC. It encodes CASSNPMGGLGTYND. In full, the CDR3 reads CASSNPMGGLGTYNDYTF.

Comment on this clone: Read data end 3 residues before the CDR3 end; the end is taken from the germline J gene. J is TRBJ2-4 and V is TRBV6-2 or TRBV6-3, with a weak D call TRBD2 (5 bases). The germline V gene encodes CDR1 MNHEY and CDR2 SVGEGT. The CDR3 sequence is 14 residues long. CDR3 loop: CASSGTPSNQPQYF. The CDR3 DNA, read in part, is TGTGCCAGCAGCGGAACCCCTAGCAATCAGCCT.

Concerning this clone: The read gets to within 3 residues of the CDR3 end, and the germline J gene fills in the rest. The chain recombines TRBV20-1 with TRBJ2-4; 8 nucleotides line up with TRBD1. Looked up from germline, CDR1 is DFQATT and CDR2 is SNEGSKA (reference sequence). The CDR3 sequence is 16 residues long. CDR3 DNA, as far as it was read: TGCAGTGCTCAAGACAGGGGCGCTATTAGCAATCAGCCT. The encoded protein is CSAQDRGAISNQP. The entire CDR3 sequence reads CSAQDRGAISNQPQYF.

As regards this clone: The CDR3 is cut off 3 residues early in the read; its end comes from the germline J gene. V gene TRBV10-3 combines with J gene TRBJ2-4; 16 bases map to TRBD2. This CDR3 comprises 20 residues. Germline V gives CDR1 ENHRY, CDR2 SYGVKD. The CDR3 here is CAISPTSGLAGGYVAETQYF. Partial CDR3 DNA: TGTGCCATCAGTCCCACCTCGGGACTAGCGGGGGGGTATGTTGCAGAGACT.